What follows are 18 T cell receptor beta chains derived from one specimen sequenced in a study of control samples from healthy donors and cancer patients. The data were produced by immunoSEQ multiplex PCR, yet TCRdb's version contains in-frame clones alone and is incomplete. The repertoire holds tens of thousands of clones, with 80% to 95% as singletons. The sequencing sample was made of PBMCs. These receptor sequences come from a woman aged 40-49 years with lung cancer.

V is TRBV19 and J is TRBJ1-1; D call uncertain. Germline loops: CDR1 LNHDA, CDR2 SQIVND (reference sequence). The V end was cut by 1 base, the J end by 1 base, with 13 bases between. The CDR3 consists of 16 residues. Here the CDR3 DNA reads TGTGCCAGTAGTATAGGAGGCCGGGCGGGGAACACTGAAGCTTTCTTT. This codes for CASSIGGRAGNTEAFF.

This rearrangement joins TRBV19 to TRBJ2-3, with a weak D call TRBD2 (6 bases). This CDR3 comprises 14 residues. CDR1 and CDR2 from the germline V gene are LNHDA and SQIVND (reference sequence). V lost 3 bases and J 4 bases, leaving 11 bases between the germline ends. DNA of the CDR3: TGTGCCAGTAGTATTCTTCCGGGGGCAGATACGCAGTATTTT. This gives the protein CASSILPGADTQYF.

J is TRBJ1-6 and V is TRBV18, with 7 bases fitting TRBD1. This CDR3 is 13 amino acids long. Germline V CDR1 and CDR2: KGHSH, LQKENI. The V gene end was trimmed by 4 bases and the J gene end by 10 bases; junction bases not matched to a gene: 4. CDR3 region: CASSRDRESPLHF. Written as DNA, the CDR3 is TGTGCCAGCTCACGAGACAGGGAATCACCCCTCCACTTT.

The V and J genes are TRBV6-6 and TRBJ1-1, with D unresolved. The V gene lost 5 bases and the J gene lost 2 bases, with 12 bases spanning the gap. The CDR3 loop spans 14 amino acids. CDR1 is MNHNY, CDR2 SVGAGI, per germline (reference sequence). CDR3 region: CASSPDDGNTEAFF. CDR3 sequence (DNA): TGTGCCAGCAGTCCCGACGACGGAAACACTGAAGCTTTCTTT.

The rearrangement links TRBV7-9 to TRBJ1-2; 7 bases are a match to TRBD1. Trimming cost V 6 bases and J 3 bases; bases outside gene matches: 7. Per the germline V gene, CDR1 is SEHNR and CDR2 is FQNEAQ (reference sequence). This CDR3 spans 14 amino acids. In DNA, the CDR3 is TGTGCCAGCAGAGACTGGGACAGCTACTATGGCTACACCTTC. This translates into CASRDWDSYYGYTF. The full variable domain, its missing parts supplied by reference TRBV7-9 and TRBJ1-2, is DTGVSQNPRHKITKRGQNVTFRCDPISEHNRLYWYRQTLGQGPEFLTYFQNEAQLEKSRLLSDRFSAERPKGSFSTLEIQRTEQGDSAMYLCASRDWDSYYGYTFGSGTRLTVV.

V gene TRBV24-1 combines with J gene TRBJ2-3; D is ambiguous. V gave up 4 bases and J gave up 1 base, with 11 bases separating them. Germline V gene lookup returns CDR1 KGHDR and CDR2 SFDVKD. This CDR3 has 15 residues. The CDR3: CATSETILGTDTQYF. The DNA for the CDR3 is TGTGCCACCAGTGAAACCATATTGGGCACAGATACGCAGTATTTT.

Regarding this clone: The germline gene is not matched at one end of the junction; a read error may be the cause. This sequence joins TRBV2 and TRBJ2-5; 10 bases fit TRBD1. Germline CDR1 SNHLY, CDR2 FYNNEI. The CDR3 length is 14 residues. The CDR3 protein is CASSEDRRDRGLDF. The CDR3 nucleotides are TGTGCCAGCAGTGAAGATAGGCGGGACAGGGGACTGGACTTC.

This sequence joins TRBV18 and TRBJ1-1; 10 bases match TRBD1. J lost 4 bases, V lost 5 bases, and 10 bases had no gene match. From germline, CDR1 is KGHSH and CDR2 LQKENI. The length of the CDR3 is 16 residues. This chain's CDR3 is CASSSTGTGEVTEAFF. The DNA for the CDR3 is TGTGCCAGCTCATCTACCGGGACAGGGGAGGTCACTGAAGCTTTCTTT.

The V call is TRBV18, the J call TRBJ1-5; unclear D gene. Germline CDR1 is KGHSH and CDR2 is LQKENI. This CDR3 is built from 16 residues. Trimming cost V 8 bases and J 0 bases, with 17 bases left between them. CDR3 residues: CASAGEGSDSNQPQHF. The CDR3 bases are TGTGCCAGCGCCGGGGAGGGTAGCGATAGCAATCAGCCCCAGCATTTT.

This clone appeared a few times. This rearrangement joins TRBV7-2 to TRBJ1-5, with no clear D. Per germline, CDR1 SGHTA and CDR2 FQGNSA. The V end was cut by 2 bases, the J end by 4 bases, with 9 bases between. This CDR3 is built from 14 residues. The CDR3 protein is CASSLTELNQPQHF. The CDR3 DNA reads as TGTGCCAGCAGCTTAACAGAATTGAATCAGCCCCAGCATTTT.

The CDR3 reads CASSGRGTDTQYF. The CDR3 nucleotides read TGTGCCAGCAGTGGCAGGGGAACAGATACGCAGTATTTT. The V call is TRBV2, the J call TRBJ2-3; D is perhaps TRBD1 (6 bases). Trimming removed 4 bases at V and 3 bases at J, with 8 bases between. Looked up from germline, CDR1 is SNHLY and CDR2 is FYNNEI. The CDR3 is 13 residues long. Full variable domain (missing parts from reference TRBV2 and TRBJ2-3): EPEVTQTPSHQVTQMGQEVILRCVPISNHLYFYWYRQILGQKVEFLVSFYNNEISEKSEIFDDQFSVERPDGSNFTLKIRSTKLEDSAMYFCASSGRGTDTQYFGPGTRLTVL.

This clone was counted a single time. The V gene is TRBV5-8, the J gene TRBJ1-2, with a possible D match to TRBD1 (5 bases). The CDR3 contains 14 residues. CDR1 and CDR2 (germline): SGHTS, YDEGEE. V lost 10 bases and J 8 bases, leaving 24 bases between the germline ends. The CDR3: CAGELTGRTGGYTF. The CDR3 DNA sequence: TGTGCCGGCGAGTTAACGGGGCGAACGGGCGGCTACACCTTC.

The V and J genes are TRBV11-2 and TRBJ1-1; 8 bases are shared with TRBD1. The CDR3 has 14 residues. Germline CDR1 reads SGHAT; CDR2 reads FQNNGV. Trimming at V came to 7 bases and at J to 5 bases, leaving 9 bases not matched to a gene. The CDR3 loop is CASTIQGARTEAFF. The CDR3 DNA follows: TGTGCCAGCACCATTCAGGGGGCGAGGACTGAAGCTTTCTTT.

The genes are TRBV9 and TRBJ2-1; the match to TRBD2 covers 8 bases. V lost 3 bases, J lost 8 bases, and 7 bases stayed unmatched. CDR3 length: 14 amino acids. Germline CDR1 SGDLS, CDR2 YYNGEE. The CDR3 spells CASSEGLAIHEQFF. The CDR3 bases are TGTGCCAGCAGCGAAGGACTAGCCATCCATGAGCAGTTCTTC.

The chain couples TRBV11-3 to TRBJ2-4; D not resolved. CDR1 is SGHNT and CDR2 is YENEEA in the germline V gene. The CDR3 contains 12 residues. Trimming removed 5 bases at V and 7 bases at J, with 9 bases between. The CDR3 DNA follows: TGTGCCAGCAGCATTATAGGGAACATTCAGTACTTC. Translated: CASSIIGNIQYF.

This clone was detected a few times. This chain connects TRBV15 to TRBJ1-5; possibly TRBD1 for D (5 bases). The V and J ends lost 0 bases and 1 base respectively, with 10 bases between them. The CDR3 covers 16 residues. Germline loops: CDR1 LNHNV, CDR2 YYDKDF (reference sequence). The CDR3 loop reads CATSRDRVGSNQPQHF. The CDR3 DNA reads as TGTGCCACCAGCAGAGACAGGGTAGGAAGCAATCAGCCCCAGCATTTT.

The chain is built from TRBV10-3 and TRBJ2-7, with D possibly TRBD2 on 6 matching bases. Trimming stripped 6 bases from V and 0 bases from J, with 15 bases between. The CDR3 is 15 amino acids. Germline CDR1 and CDR2: ENHRY and SYGVKD. CDR3 sequence (DNA): TGTGCCATCAGCAACCACGGGGGAGTCTCCTACGAGCAGTACTTC. Amino acid sequence: CAISNHGGVSYEQYF.

This clone was counted a single time. The chain recombines TRBV19 with TRBJ1-4, with D hard to call. V shed 1 base and J shed 0 bases, with 3 bases lying between them. The germline gives CDR1 LNHDA, CDR2 SQIVND (reference sequence). This CDR3 region has 14 residues. CDR3 residues: CASSIGSTNEKLFF. The CDR3 DNA is TGTGCCAGTAGTATAGGATCAACTAATGAAAAACTGTTTTTT.